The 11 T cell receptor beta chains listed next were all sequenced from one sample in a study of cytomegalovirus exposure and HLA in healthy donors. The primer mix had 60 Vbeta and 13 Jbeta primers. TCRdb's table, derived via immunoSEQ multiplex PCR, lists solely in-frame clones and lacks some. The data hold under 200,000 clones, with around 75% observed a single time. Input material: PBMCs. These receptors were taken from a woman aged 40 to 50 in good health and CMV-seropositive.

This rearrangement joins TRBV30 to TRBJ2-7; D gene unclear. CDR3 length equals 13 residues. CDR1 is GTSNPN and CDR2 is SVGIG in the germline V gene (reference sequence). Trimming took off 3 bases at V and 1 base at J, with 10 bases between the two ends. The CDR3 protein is CAWRPTDSYEQYF. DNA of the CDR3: TGTGCCTGGAGACCCACTGATTCCTACGAGCAGTACTTC.

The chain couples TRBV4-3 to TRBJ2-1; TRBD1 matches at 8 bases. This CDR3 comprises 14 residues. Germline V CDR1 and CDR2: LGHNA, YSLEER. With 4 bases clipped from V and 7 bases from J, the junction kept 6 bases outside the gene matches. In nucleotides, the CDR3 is TGCGCCAGCAGCCCTATCACAGGGGGAAATGAGCAGTTCTTC. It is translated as CASSPITGGNEQFF.

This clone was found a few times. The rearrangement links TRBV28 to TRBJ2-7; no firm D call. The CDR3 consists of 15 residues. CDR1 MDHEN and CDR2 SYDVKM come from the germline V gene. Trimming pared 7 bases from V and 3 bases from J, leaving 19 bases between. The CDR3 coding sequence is TGTGCCAGCATGGGTCGGTCGGGTCGAGGCTACGAGCAGTACTTC. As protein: CASMGRSGRGYEQYF. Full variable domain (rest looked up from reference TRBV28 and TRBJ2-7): DVKVTQSSRYLVKRTGEKVFLECVQDMDHENMFWYRQDPGLGLRLIYFSYDVKMKEKGDIPEGYSVSREKKERFSLILESASTNQTSMYLCASMGRSGRGYEQYFGPGTRLTVT.

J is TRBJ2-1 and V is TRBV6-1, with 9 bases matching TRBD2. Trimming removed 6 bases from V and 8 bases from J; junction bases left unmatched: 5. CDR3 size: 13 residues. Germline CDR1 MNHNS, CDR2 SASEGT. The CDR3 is CASRASGIYEQFF. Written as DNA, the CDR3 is TGTGCCAGCAGGGCTAGCGGGATATATGAGCAGTTCTTC.

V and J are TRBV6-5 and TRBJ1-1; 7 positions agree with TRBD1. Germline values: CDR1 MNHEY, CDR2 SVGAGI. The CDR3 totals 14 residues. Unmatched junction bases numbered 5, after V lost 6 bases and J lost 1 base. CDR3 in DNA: TGTGCCAGCAGGAAGACAGGGAGGAACACTGAAGCTTTCTTT. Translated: CASRKTGRNTEAFF.

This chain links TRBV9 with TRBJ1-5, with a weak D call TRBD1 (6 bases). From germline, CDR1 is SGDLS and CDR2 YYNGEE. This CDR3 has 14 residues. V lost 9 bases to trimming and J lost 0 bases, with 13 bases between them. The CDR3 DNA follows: TGTGCCATAGAAGGACAGAATAGCAATCAGCCCCAGCATTTT. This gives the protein CAIEGQNSNQPQHF.

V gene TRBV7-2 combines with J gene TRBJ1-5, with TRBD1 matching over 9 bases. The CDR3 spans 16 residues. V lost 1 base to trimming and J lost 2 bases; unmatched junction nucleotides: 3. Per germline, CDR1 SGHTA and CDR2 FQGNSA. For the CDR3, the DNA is TGTGCCAGCAGCTTAGTACAGGGGGCCGGCAATCAGCCCCAGCATTTT. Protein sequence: CASSLVQGAGNQPQHF.

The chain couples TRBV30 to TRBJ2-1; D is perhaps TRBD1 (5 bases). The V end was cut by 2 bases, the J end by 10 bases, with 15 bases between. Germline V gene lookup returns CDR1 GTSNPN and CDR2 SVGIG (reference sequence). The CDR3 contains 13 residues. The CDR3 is CAWSKARGMEQFF. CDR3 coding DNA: TGTGCCTGGAGTAAGGCTAGGGGAATGGAGCAGTTCTTC.

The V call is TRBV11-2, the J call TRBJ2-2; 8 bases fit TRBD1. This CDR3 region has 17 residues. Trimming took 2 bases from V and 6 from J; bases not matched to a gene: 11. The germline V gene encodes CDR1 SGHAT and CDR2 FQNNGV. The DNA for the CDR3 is TGTGCCAGCAGCTTACGAGACAGGGGTGAAAGAGCCGGGGAGCTGTTTTTT. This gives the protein CASSLRDRGERAGELFF.

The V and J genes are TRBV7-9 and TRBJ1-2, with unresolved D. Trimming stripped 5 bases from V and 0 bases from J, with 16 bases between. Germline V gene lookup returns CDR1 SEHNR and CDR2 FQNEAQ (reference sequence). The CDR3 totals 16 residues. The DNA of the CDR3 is TGTGCCAGCAGCCCGGGAGGTGGGAGAGCTAACTATGGCTACACCTTC. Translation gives CASSPGGGRANYGYTF.

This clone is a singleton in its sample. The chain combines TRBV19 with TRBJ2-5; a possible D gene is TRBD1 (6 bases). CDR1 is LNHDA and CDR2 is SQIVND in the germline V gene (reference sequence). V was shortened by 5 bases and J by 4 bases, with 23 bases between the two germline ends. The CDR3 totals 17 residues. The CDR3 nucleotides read TGTGCCAGTAGTGCGACAACCTTTCCAGGGGCCAGAGAGACCCAGTACTTC. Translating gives CASSATTFPGARETQYF.